This T cell receptor beta chain emerged from a study of metastatic and nonmetastatic thyroid tumors. About the study: The authors compared repertoires across blood and tumor or nodule tissue from malignant and benign thyroid patients.

In the source study's methods: It was from CDR3 differences across clinicopathological groups that a distant-metastasis classifier for papillary thyroid cancer was built. TCRdb re-called clones from the PCR reads using MiXCR. The V and J calls come from TCRdb's annotation, not from the publication. This table has approximately 22,000 clones, 10% to 12% appearing once. Study-wide findings and caveats: Benign nodules were reported to have significantly lower TCR beta diversity than malignant thyroid tumors, in blood and tumor.

Germline V gene lookup returns CDR1 MRHNA and CDR2 SNTAGT. Trimming pared 3 bases from V and 0 bases from J, leaving 10 bases between. The CDR3 totals 15 residues. By its share, this clone is medium-sized (0.01 to 0.1%). Its specificity is unknown. This sample also contains other DNA sequences that code for the same CDR3. All patients reached thyroid surgery having received no treatment beforehand. The chain joins TRBV6-4 to TRBJ2-3; D possibly corresponds to TRBD2 (6 bases). Material: blood. The receptor's source is a female donor with papillary thyroid cancer or a benign thyroid nodule (not recorded which). Some clones in this sample may be carry-over from other donors' samples. The CDR3 sequence is CASSEGAGSTDTQYF. The DNA of the CDR3 is TGTGCCAGCAGTGAAGGCGCGGGGAGCACAGATACGCAGTATTTT.